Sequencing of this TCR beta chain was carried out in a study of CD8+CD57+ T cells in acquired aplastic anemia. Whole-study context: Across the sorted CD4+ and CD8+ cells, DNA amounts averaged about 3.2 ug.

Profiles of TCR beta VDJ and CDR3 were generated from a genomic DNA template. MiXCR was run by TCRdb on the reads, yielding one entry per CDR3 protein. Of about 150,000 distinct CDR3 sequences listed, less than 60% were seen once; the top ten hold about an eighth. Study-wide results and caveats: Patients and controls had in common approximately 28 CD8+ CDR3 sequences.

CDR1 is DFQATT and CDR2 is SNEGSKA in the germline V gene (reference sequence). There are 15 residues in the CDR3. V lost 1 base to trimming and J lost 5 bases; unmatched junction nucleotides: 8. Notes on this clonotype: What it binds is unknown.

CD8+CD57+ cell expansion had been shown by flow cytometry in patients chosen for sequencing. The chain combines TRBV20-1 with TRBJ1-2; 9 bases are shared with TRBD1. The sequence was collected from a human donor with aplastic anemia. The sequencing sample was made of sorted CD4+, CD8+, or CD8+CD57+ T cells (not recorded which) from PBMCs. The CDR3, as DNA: TGCAGTGCTAGAGCGAACCGGGACAGGGTTTATGGCTACACCTTC. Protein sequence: CSARANRDRVYGYTF.